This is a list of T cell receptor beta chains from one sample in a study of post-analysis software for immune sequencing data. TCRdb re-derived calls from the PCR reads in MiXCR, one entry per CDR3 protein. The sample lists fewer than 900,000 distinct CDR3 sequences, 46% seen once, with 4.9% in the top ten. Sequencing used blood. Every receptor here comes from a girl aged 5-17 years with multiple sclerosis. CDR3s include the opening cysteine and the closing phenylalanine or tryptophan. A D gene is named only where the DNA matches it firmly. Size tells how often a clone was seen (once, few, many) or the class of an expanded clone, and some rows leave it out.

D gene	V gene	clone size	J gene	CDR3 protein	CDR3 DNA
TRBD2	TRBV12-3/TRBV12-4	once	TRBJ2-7	CASSFGRVEQYF	TGTGCCAGCAGTTTCGGGAGGGTTGAGCAGTACTTC
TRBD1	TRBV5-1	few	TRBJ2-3	CASTDRGTDTQYF	TGCGCCAGCACTGACAGGGGAACAGATACGCAGTATTTT
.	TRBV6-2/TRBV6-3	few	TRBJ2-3	CASRSAITDTQYF	TGTGCCAGCAGATCGGCTATCACAGATACGCAGTATTTT
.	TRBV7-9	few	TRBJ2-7	CASSPRDTDEQYF	TGTGCCAGCAGCCCCAGGGACACCGACGAGCAGTACTTC
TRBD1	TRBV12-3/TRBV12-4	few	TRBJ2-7	CASSNDRVGQYEQYF	TGTGCCAGCAGTAATGACAGGGTGGGACAATACGAGCAGTACTTC
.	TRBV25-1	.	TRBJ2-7	CASSQIGGRGLEQYF	TGTGCCAGCAGTCAAATTGGTGGACGGGGGCTCGAGCAGTACTTC
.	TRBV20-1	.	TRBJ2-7	CSARSIALSLEQYF	TGCAGTGCTAGATCCATAGCGCTTTCCCTCGAGCAGTACTTC
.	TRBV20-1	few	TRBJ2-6	CSARVRAGGANVLTF	TGCAGTGCTAGAGTGAGGGCGGGTGGGGCCAACGTCCTGACTTTC
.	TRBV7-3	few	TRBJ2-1	CASSLNGGSSYNEQFF	TGTGCCAGCAGCTTAAATGGCGGCAGCTCCTACAATGAGCAGTTCTTC
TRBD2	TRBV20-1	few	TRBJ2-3	CSARYGIGAGGSDTQYF	TGCAGTGCTAGATACGGCATAGGGGCGGGAGGGTCAGATACGCAGTATTTT
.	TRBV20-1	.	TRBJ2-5	CSAGVAGFSPGETQYF	TGCAGTGCAGGGGTGGCAGGTTTCTCTCCGGGGGAGACCCAGTACTTC